Listed below are T cell receptor beta chains from one sample, sequenced in a study of T cells after yellow fever vaccination. TCRdb analysed the 5' RACE reads with MiXCR anew, one entry per CDR3 protein. This sample has a few hundred thousand distinct CDR3 sequences, with roughly 3.5% found just once. The source material was PBMCs, sampled on the day of the yellow fever booster vaccination. The origin of the receptors is a man aged 18 to 29 who received the YFV17D yellow fever vaccine. The CDR3 runs from the conserved cysteine through the conserved F or W. The D gene is left open where the match is weak. Size tells how often a clone was seen (once, few, many) or the class of an expanded clone, and some rows leave it out.

d_gene: TRBD1
v_gene: TRBV7-9
abundance: .
len: 15
j_gene: TRBJ1-2
CDR3aa: CASSSGQGISFGYTF
CDR3nt: TGTGCCAGCAGCTCTGGACAGGGGATCTCTTTCGGCTACACCTTC

d_gene: TRBD2
v_gene: TRBV6-5
abundance: few
len: 17
j_gene: TRBJ2-5
CDR3aa: CASSYSFGTSGQETQYF
CDR3nt: TGTGCCAGCAGTTACTCTTTCGGTACTAGCGGCCAAGAGACCCAGTACTTC

d_gene: .
v_gene: TRBV11-2
abundance: many
len: 15
j_gene: TRBJ2-5
CDR3aa: CASAVTGAGLETQYF
CDR3nt: TGTGCCAGCGCCGTGACGGGGGCAGGGTTGGAGACCCAGTACTTC

d_gene: .
v_gene: TRBV10-2
abundance: many
len: 11
j_gene: TRBJ1-3
CDR3aa: CASSDGNTIYF
CDR3nt: TGCGCCAGCAGTGATGGGAACACCATATATTTT

d_gene: TRBD2
v_gene: TRBV6-2/TRBV6-3
abundance: few
len: 17
j_gene: TRBJ2-1
CDR3aa: CASSYSLRGGPYNEQFF
CDR3nt: TGTGCCAGCAGTTACTCTTTACGGGGGGGCCCCTACAATGAGCAGTTCTTC

d_gene: .
v_gene: TRBV5-1
abundance: many
len: 14
j_gene: TRBJ2-5
CDR3aa: CASSLGTSGGPQYF
CDR3nt: TGCGCCAGCAGCTTGGGGACGAGTGGCGGTCCCCAGTACTTC

d_gene: TRBD2
v_gene: TRBV13
abundance: .
len: 17
j_gene: TRBJ2-6
CDR3aa: CASSLTSGNSGANVLTF
CDR3nt: TGTGCCAGCAGCCTGACTAGCGGGAACTCTGGGGCCAACGTCCTGACTTTC

d_gene: .
v_gene: TRBV5-6
abundance: many
len: 16
j_gene: TRBJ1-1
CDR3aa: CASSLPGLAGRTEAFF
CDR3nt: TGTGCCAGCAGCTTGCCGGGACTTGCTGGGAGGACTGAAGCTTTCTTT

d_gene: TRBD2
v_gene: TRBV7-6
abundance: .
len: 16
j_gene: TRBJ2-7
CDR3aa: CASSLGARLAGDEQYF
CDR3nt: TGTGCCAGCAGCTTAGGGGCCAGGCTAGCGGGGGACGAGCAGTACTTC

d_gene: .
v_gene: TRBV7-2
abundance: few
len: 11
j_gene: TRBJ1-1
CDR3aa: CASSPQREAFF
CDR3nt: TGTGCCAGCAGCCCGCAGCGTGAAGCTTTCTTT

d_gene: .
v_gene: TRBV6-6
abundance: few
len: 15
j_gene: TRBJ2-7
CDR3aa: CASSYPGTTNYEQYF
CDR3nt: TGTGCCAGCAGTTACCCCGGGACAACGAACTACGAGCAGTACTTC

d_gene: TRBD1
v_gene: TRBV7-9
abundance: few
len: 17
j_gene: TRBJ1-2
CDR3aa: CASSLNTRTGGDYGYTF
CDR3nt: TGTGCCAGCAGCTTAAATACCAGGACAGGGGGTGACTATGGCTACACCTTC

d_gene: TRBD2
v_gene: TRBV7-2
abundance: .
len: 20
j_gene: TRBJ2-7
CDR3aa: CASSLVPPSSGGDPREEQYF
CDR3nt: TGTGCCAGCAGCTTAGTTCCCCCCTCTAGCGGGGGGGATCCCCGTGAGGAGCAGTACTTC

d_gene: .
v_gene: TRBV7-8
abundance: many
len: 13
j_gene: TRBJ1-1
CDR3aa: CASRPRLNTEAFF
CDR3nt: TGTGCCAGCCGGCCCAGGCTGAACACTGAAGCTTTCTTT

d_gene: TRBD1
v_gene: TRBV5-6
abundance: many
len: 12
j_gene: TRBJ2-7
CDR3aa: CASSLTGDEQYF
CDR3nt: TGTGCCAGCAGCTTGACAGGGGACGAGCAGTACTTC

d_gene: .
v_gene: TRBV5-1
abundance: .
len: 14
j_gene: TRBJ1-1
CDR3aa: CATRARFDGTEAFF
CDR3nt: TGCGCCACCCGAGCCCGGTTTGACGGCACTGAAGCTTTCTTT